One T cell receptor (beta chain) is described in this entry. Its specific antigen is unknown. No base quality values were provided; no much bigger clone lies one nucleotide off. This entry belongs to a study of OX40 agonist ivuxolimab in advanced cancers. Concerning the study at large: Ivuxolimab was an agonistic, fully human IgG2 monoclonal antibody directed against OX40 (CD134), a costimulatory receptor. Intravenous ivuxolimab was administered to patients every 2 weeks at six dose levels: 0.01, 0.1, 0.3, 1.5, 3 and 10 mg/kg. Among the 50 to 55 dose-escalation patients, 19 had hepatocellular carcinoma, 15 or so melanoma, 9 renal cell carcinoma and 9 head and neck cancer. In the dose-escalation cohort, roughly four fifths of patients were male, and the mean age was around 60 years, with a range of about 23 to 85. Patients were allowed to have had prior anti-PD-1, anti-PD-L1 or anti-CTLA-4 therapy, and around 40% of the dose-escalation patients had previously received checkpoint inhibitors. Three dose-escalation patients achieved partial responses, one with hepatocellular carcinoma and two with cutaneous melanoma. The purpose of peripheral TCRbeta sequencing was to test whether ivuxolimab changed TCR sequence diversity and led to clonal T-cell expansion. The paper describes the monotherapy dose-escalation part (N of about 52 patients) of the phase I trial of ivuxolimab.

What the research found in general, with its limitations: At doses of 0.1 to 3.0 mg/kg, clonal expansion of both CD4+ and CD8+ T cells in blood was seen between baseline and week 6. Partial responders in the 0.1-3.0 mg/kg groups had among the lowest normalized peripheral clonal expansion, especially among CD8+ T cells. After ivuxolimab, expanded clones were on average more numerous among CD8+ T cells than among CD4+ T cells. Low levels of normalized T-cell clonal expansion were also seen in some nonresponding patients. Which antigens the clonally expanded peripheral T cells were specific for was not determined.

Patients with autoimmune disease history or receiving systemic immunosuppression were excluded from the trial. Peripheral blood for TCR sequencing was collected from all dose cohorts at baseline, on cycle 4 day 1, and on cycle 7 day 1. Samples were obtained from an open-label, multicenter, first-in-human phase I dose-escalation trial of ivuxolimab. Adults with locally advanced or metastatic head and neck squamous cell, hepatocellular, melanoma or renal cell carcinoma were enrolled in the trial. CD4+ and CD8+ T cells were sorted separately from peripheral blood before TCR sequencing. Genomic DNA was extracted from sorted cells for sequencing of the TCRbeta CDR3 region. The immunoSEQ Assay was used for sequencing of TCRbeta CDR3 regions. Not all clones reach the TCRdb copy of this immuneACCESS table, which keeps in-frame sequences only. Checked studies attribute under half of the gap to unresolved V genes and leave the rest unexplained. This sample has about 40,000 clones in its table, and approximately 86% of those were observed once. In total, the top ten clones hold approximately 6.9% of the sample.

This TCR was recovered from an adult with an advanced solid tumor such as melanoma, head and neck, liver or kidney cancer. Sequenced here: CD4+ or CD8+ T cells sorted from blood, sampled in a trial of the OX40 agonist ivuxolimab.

The sequenced DNA: TGTGCCAGCAGATCTTCCGGGACAGCCTATGGCTACACCTTC. The resulting protein is CASRSSGTAYGYTF. The chain is encoded by TRBV6-5 joined to TRBJ1-2; 7 bases in the middle match TRBD1. The CDR3 sequence holds 14 residues, the cysteine and phenylalanine included. Only the CDR3 DNA stays, 42 bases, in frame from base 1. V is cut back by 6 bases and J by 4 bases, with 8 bases in the junction unmatched. Looking up the germline V gene yields CDR1 MNHEY and CDR2 SVGAGI.